This T cell receptor beta chain was recorded in a study of T cell responses to AZD1222 COVID-19 vaccine. Study-level background: Second-dose recipients at about 4 or about 12 weeks were treated as one pooled group.

The CDR3 contains 15 residues. V shed 6 bases and J 3 bases; nucleotides not matched to a gene: 7. Germline V gene sequence: CDR1 MDHEN, CDR2 SYDVKM. Assay used: immunoSEQ multiplex PCR; TCRdb lists only in-frame clones, some missing. The table includes around 140,000 clones, approximately 92% detected once. The source is an adult in good health. Material: peripheral blood, obtained on day 0 of AZD1222 vaccination. The chain combines TRBV28 with TRBJ1-5; 8 bases agree with TRBD1. The CDR3 sequence: CASSLRQGLNQPQHF. CDR3 DNA sequence: TGTGCCAGCAGCCTTCGACAGGGGCTCAATCAGCCCCAGCATTTT.